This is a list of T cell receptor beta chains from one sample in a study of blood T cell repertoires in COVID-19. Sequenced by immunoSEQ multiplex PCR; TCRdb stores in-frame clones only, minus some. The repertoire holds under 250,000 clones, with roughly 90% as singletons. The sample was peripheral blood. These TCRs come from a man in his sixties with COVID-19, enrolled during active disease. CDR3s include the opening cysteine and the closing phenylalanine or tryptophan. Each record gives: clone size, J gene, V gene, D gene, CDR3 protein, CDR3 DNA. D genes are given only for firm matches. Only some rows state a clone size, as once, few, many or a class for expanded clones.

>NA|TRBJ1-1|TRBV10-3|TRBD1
CAISGEQGDTEAFF
TGTGCCATCAGTGGAGAACAGGGGGACACTGAAGCTTTCTTT
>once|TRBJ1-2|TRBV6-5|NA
CASSAENRYGYTF
TGTGCCAGCTCGGCGGAAAATCGATATGGCTACACCTTC
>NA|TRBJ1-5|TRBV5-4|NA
CASSLDRGVGNQPQHF
TGTGCCAGCAGCTTAGACCGGGGGGTTGGCAATCAGCCCCAGCATTTT
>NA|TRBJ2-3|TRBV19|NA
CASSYGGGTDTQYF
TGTGCCAGTAGTTACGGGGGTGGTACAGATACGCAGTATTTT
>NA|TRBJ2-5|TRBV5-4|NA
CASSVRDYQETQYF
TGTGCCAGCAGCGTCCGGGACTACCAAGAGACCCAGTACTTC
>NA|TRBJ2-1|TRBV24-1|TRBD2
CATSDLAASGRGVDEQFF
TGTGCCACCAGTGATTTGGCGGCTAGCGGGAGAGGGGTCGATGAGCAGTTCTTC
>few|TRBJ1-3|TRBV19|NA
CASSSQPSGNTIYF
TGTGCCAGTAGCTCACAGCCTTCTGGAAACACCATATATTTT
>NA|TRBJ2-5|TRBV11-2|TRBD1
CASSLERGPGETQYF
TGTGCCAGCAGCTTAGAGAGGGGGCCAGGGGAGACCCAGTACTTC
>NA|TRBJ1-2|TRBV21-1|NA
CASRPWVRVGANYGYTF
TGTGCCAGCAGACCCTGGGTCCGGGTAGGAGCTAACTATGGCTACACCTTC
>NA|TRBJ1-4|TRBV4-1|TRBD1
CASSQVGQINEKLFF
TGCGCCAGCAGCCAAGTGGGACAGATCAATGAAAAACTGTTTTTT
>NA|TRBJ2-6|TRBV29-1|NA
CSVVYSGANVLTF
TGCAGCGTTGTCTACTCTGGGGCCAACGTCCTGACTTTC
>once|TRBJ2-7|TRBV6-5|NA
CASGVGQTSSYEQYF
TGTGCCAGCGGGGTGGGACAGACTAGCTCCTACGAGCAGTACTTC
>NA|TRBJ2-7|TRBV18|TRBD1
CASSPRQGLAAYEQYF
TGTGCCAGCTCACCCCGACAGGGGTTAGCAGCATACGAGCAGTACTTC
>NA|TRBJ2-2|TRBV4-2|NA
CASSLRGRHPSTGELFF
TGTGCCAGCAGCCTCCGAGGGAGACATCCTAGCACCGGGGAGCTGTTTTTT
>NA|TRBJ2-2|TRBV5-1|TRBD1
CASSLSVGTANTGELFF
TGCGCCAGCAGCTTGTCCGTCGGGACAGCTAACACCGGGGAGCTGTTTTTT
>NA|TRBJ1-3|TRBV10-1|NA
CASTARLGNTIYF
TGCGCCAGCACCGCCAGGCTCGGAAACACCATATATTTT
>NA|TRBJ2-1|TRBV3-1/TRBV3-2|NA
CASSPLGGNEQFF
TGTGCCAGCAGCCCTTTAGGGGGCAATGAGCAGTTCTTC
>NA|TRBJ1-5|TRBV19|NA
CASSKGENNQPQHF
TGTGCCAGTAGTAAAGGGGAAAACAATCAGCCCCAGCATTTT
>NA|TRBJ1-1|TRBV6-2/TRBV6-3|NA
CASSIQVENSRTFF
TGTGCCAGCAGTATACAGGTTGAGAATTCAAGGACTTTCTTT
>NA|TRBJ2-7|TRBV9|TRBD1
CASSGRTGENEQYF
TGTGCCAGCAGCGGACGGACAGGGGAGAACGAGCAGTACTTC
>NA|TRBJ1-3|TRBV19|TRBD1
CASSIMDRAGSGNTIYF
TGTGCCAGTAGTATCATGGACAGGGCGGGCTCTGGAAACACCATATATTTT
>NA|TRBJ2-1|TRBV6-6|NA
CASSRLRSPAGSYNEQFF
TGTGCCAGCAGTCGGCTGCGTTCGCCGGCAGGCTCCTACAATGAGCAGTTCTTC
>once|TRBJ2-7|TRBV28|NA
CASSSGSPYEQYF
TGTGCCAGCAGTTCCGGGAGCCCCTACGAGCAGTACTTC
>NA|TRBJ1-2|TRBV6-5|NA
CASSYSESGPLYGYTF
TGTGCCAGCAGTTACTCAGAATCGGGTCCACTCTATGGCTACACCTTC
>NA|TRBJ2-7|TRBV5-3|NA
CARSYMGGVKGWYEQYF
TGTGCCAGAAGCTATATGGGCGGGGTAAAAGGCTGGTACGAGCAGTACTTC
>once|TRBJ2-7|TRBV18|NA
CASSSGVTGSYEQYF
TGTGCCAGTTCCTCGGGGGTGACTGGCTCCTACGAGCAGTACTTC
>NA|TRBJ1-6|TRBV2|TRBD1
CASDREAFNSPLHF
TGTGCCAGCGACAGGGAAGCCTTTAATTCACCCCTCCACTTT
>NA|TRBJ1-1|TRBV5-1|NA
CASSWQGNTEAFF
TGCGCCAGCAGCTGGCAGGGGAACACTGAAGCTTTCTTT
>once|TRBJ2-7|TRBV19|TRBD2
CASGRTSGRYEQYF
TGTGCCAGTGGGCGGACTAGCGGGAGATACGAGCAGTACTTC
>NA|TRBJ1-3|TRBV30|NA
CAWKQSSGNTIYF
TGTGCCTGGAAGCAAAGCTCTGGAAACACCATATATTTT
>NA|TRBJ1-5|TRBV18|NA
CASSPGQSRQPQHF
TGTGCCAGCTCACCCGGACAGAGCAGACAGCCCCAGCATTTT
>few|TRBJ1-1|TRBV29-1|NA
CSVEDGGGTEAFF
TGCAGCGTTGAAGATGGGGGAGGAACTGAAGCTTTCTTT
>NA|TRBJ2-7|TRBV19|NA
CASSRTSALYEQYF
TGTGCCAGTAGTAGAACATCCGCCCTCTACGAGCAGTACTTC
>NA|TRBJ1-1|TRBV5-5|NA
CASSLSLTEAFF
TGTGCCAGCAGCTTGTCGCTAACTGAAGCTTTCTTT
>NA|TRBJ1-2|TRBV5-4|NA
CASSLARTDSYYGYTF
TGTGCCAGCAGCTTGGCCCGGACAGATTCCTATTATGGCTACACCTTC
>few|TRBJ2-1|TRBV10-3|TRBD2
CAISGTGGNNEQFF
TGTGCCATCAGTGGGACGGGGGGGAACAATGAGCAGTTCTTC
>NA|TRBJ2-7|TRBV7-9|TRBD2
CASSMEREGYEQYF
TGTGCCAGCAGTATGGAGCGGGAGGGTTACGAGCAGTACTTC